This is a list of T cell receptor beta chains from one sample in a study of T cells expressing NK-cell markers. TCRdb reprocessed the 5' RACE reads; each CDR3 protein has one entry and no DNA is given. Recorded for this sample: a few hundred thousand distinct CDR3 sequences. Source material: blood T cells: a sorted CD56 or NKG2C T cell subset, CD4+ or CD8+ T cells, or bulk PBMC T cells (not recorded which). Source of these receptors: a man between 18 and 29 years old in good health. Both conserved end residues are part of each CDR3.

>TRBJ2-7|16|TRBV27
CASSPPLDRVTYEQYF
>TRBJ2-1|14|TRBV28
CASNGKRVYNEQFF
>TRBJ2-2|17|TRBV15
CATSSDVGGRGTGELFF
>TRBJ2-1|17|TRBV20-1
CSARDPSVRATGDEQFF
>TRBJ2-7|13|TRBV6-5
CASSYKDVYEQYF
>TRBJ2-1|14|TRBV10-3
CAIRDSTGYNEQFF
>TRBJ1-1|16|TRBV6-1
CASSPGQVDVNTEAFF
>TRBJ1-6|14|TRBV28
CASSYSAGVSPLHF
>TRBJ1-1|14|TRBV9
CASRPGTGFTEAFF
>TRBJ2-1|16|TRBV7-6
CASSSQTSRGYNEQFF
>TRBJ2-7|13|TRBV12-3/TRBV12-4
CASSKDIPYEQYF
>TRBJ2-1|17|TRBV13
CASSLRTSGFSYNEQFF
>TRBJ2-1|17|TRBV5-1
CASSLANVAGVYNEQFF
>TRBJ1-6|12|TRBV12-3/TRBV12-4
CASSSTYSPLHF
>TRBJ2-3|16|TRBV14
CASSQGGLTSTDTQYF
>TRBJ1-4|13|TRBV10-3
CANQRYLNEKLFF
>TRBJ2-7|16|TRBV7-2
CASSSNRDRVPYEQYF
>TRBJ2-3|17|TRBV27
CASSLSSSAGEPDTQYF
>TRBJ2-1|13|TRBV6-2/TRBV6-3
CASSSTGSNEQFF
>TRBJ2-6|17|TRBV15
CATSRDAPNSGANVLTF
>TRBJ2-5|13|TRBV5-6
CASSLALFGTQYF
>TRBJ2-1|14|TRBV29-1
CSVVSLAAYNEQFF
>TRBJ2-4|13|TRBV5-1
CASSQGLGNIQYF
>TRBJ1-5|15|TRBV27
CASSPWAVSNQPQHF
>TRBJ2-1|16|TRBV19
CASRSWGTSGRNEQFF
>TRBJ2-7|15|TRBV27
CASSGLGAGNHEQYF
>TRBJ2-1|18|TRBV5-1
CASSLFLGLQLSYNEQFF